Each of the 18 T cell receptor beta chains below was sequenced from the same sample in a study of blood T cell repertoires in COVID-19. Method: immunoSEQ multiplex PCR; TCRdb's copy keeps in-frame clones and lacks some. The data hold 300,000 to 400,000 clones, with 88% observed a single time. Input material: PBMCs or T cells enriched from blood (not recorded which). These receptors originate from a woman between 18 and 30 years old who had recovered from COVID-19.

V usage is TRBV5-1 and J usage is TRBJ2-5; TRBD2 matches 9 bases. Germline V gives CDR1 SGHRS, CDR2 YFSETQ. This CDR3 region has 15 residues. The ends lost 4 bases at V and 0 bases at J; junction bases unmatched: 4. The CDR3 loop is CASSNLAGHQETQYF. The CDR3 DNA reads TGCGCCAGCAGCAACCTAGCGGGACACCAAGAGACCCAGTACTTC.

The chain links TRBV5-5 to TRBJ1-1; maybe TRBD1 (6 bases). The V end was cut by 4 bases, the J end by 7 bases, with 14 bases between. CDR3 size: 13 residues. The germline gives CDR1 SGHKS, CDR2 YYEKEE (reference sequence). As DNA, the CDR3 is TGTGCCAGCAGCAAACAACAGGGAATTGAAGCTTTCTTT. It specifies CASSKQQGIEAFF. The full variable domain, rest sourced from reference TRBV5-5 and TRBJ1-1, is DAGVTQSPTHLIKTRGQQVTLRCSPISGHKSVSWYQQVLGQGPQFIFQYYEKEERGRGNFPDRFSARQFPNYSSELNVNALLLGDSALYLCASSKQQGIEAFFGQGTRLTVV.

This sequence joins TRBV10-3 and TRBJ1-2; D ambiguous. Germline CDR1 is ENHRY and CDR2 is SYGVKD. The CDR3 length is 15 residues. The V end lost 5 bases, the J end lost 1 base, and 14 bases lay between the germline ends. The DNA for the CDR3 is TGTGCCATCAGTATGACACCTTCCAATAACTATGGCTACACCTTC. Translating it yields CAISMTPSNNYGYTF.

The chain combines TRBV19 with TRBJ1-4; 7 nucleotides match TRBD1. Germline trimming cut 4 bases from V and 3 bases from J; bases unmatched to any gene: 2. This CDR3 comprises 14 residues. Germline-derived CDR1 and CDR2 are LNHDA and SQIVND (reference sequence). The CDR3 loop reads CASSTRGANEKLFF. For the CDR3, the DNA is TGTGCCAGTAGTACCAGGGGGGCTAATGAAAAACTGTTTTTT.

The gene calls are TRBV24-1 and TRBJ2-1; 7 positions match TRBD2. After removal of 1 base from V and 7 bases from J, the junction contained 12 bases not matched to a gene. The length of the CDR3 is 17 residues. Per germline, CDR1 KGHDR and CDR2 SFDVKD. The CDR3 nucleotides are TGTGCCACCAGTGATTTACCTTCTAGCGGCGGAGATAATGAGCAGTTCTTC. This translates into CATSDLPSSGGDNEQFF.

The chain couples TRBV7-9 to TRBJ2-3, with D possibly TRBD1 on 6 matching bases. The CDR3 covers 17 residues. Germline assignment: CDR1 SEHNR and CDR2 FQNEAQ (reference sequence). With 3 bases removed from V and 5 bases from J, the gap between germline ends came to 21 bases. The CDR3: CASSFRAGVTLEDTQYF. The CDR3 DNA is TGTGCCAGCAGCTTTCGGGCAGGGGTTACGCTCGAAGATACGCAGTATTTT.

The V call is TRBV10-2, the J call TRBJ2-3, with D perhaps TRBD2 (6 bases). Germline V gives CDR1 WSHSY, CDR2 SAAADI. CDR3 size: 11 residues. V was cut by 8 bases and J by 6 bases, with 9 bases left in between. CDR3 sequence reads: CASGGFDTQYF. The CDR3 DNA is TGCGCCAGCGGGGGGTTCGATACGCAGTATTTT.

The chain uses TRBV7-9 and TRBJ1-6; no clear D gene. The CDR3 length is 14 residues. With 1 base removed from V and 8 bases from J, the gap between germline ends came to 9 bases. Germline V gene data show CDR1 as SEHNR and CDR2 as FQNEAQ (reference sequence). DNA for the CDR3: TGTGCCAGCAGCTTAGGGCAGGTTTATTCACCCCTCCACTTT. This sequence encodes CASSLGQVYSPLHF.

The V and J genes are TRBV2 and TRBJ1-3; the D is unclear. V was pared by 1 base and J by 0 bases, with 7 bases between. The CDR3 contains 15 residues. Per the germline V gene, CDR1 is SNHLY and CDR2 is FYNNEI. The CDR3 bases are TGTGCCAGCAGTGAAGTGGGCTTCTCTGGAAACACCATATATTTT. This gives the protein CASSEVGFSGNTIYF.

J is TRBJ1-1 and V is TRBV5-1, with D unresolved. The germline CDR1 and CDR2 sequences are SGHRS and YFSETQ. The V and J ends lost 3 bases and 1 base respectively, with 10 bases between them. This CDR3 spans 14 amino acids. The CDR3 coding sequence is TGCGCCAGCAGCTCGGACTCTTCGAACACTGAAGCTTTCTTT. It codes for CASSSDSSNTEAFF. Together with reference TRBV5-1 and TRBJ1-1, the CDR3 gives the full variable domain: KAGVTQTPRYLIKTRGQQVTLSCSPISGHRSVSWYQQTPGQGLQFLFEYFSETQRNKGNFPGRFSGRQFSNSRSEMNVSTLELGDSALYLCASSSDSSNTEAFFGQGTRLTVV.

The chain combines TRBV27 with TRBJ1-1; 8 bases fit TRBD1. Per the germline V gene, CDR1 is MNHEY and CDR2 is SMNVEV (reference sequence). CDR3 length equals 13 residues. The trim removed 6 bases at V and 5 bases at J, leaving 5 bases unmatched. CDR3 coding DNA: TGTGCCAGCAGGGACAGGGTTCGGACTGAAGCTTTCTTT. This translates into CASRDRVRTEAFF.

Of note for this clone: The sample holds other DNA sequences that translate to the same CDR3. The CDR3 DNA reads as TGTGCCAGCAGCAGGGGTAGCTCCTACGAGCAGTACTTC. Protein: CASSRGSSYEQYF. The J gene is TRBJ2-7, the V gene TRBV6-5; a weak D match, TRBD1 (6 bases). This CDR3 is built from 13 residues. CDR1 and CDR2 (germline): MNHEY, SVGAGI. V gave up 6 bases and J gave up 0 bases, with 9 bases separating them.

The genes are TRBV5-1 and TRBJ1-5; D is possibly TRBD1 (6 bases). The CDR3 is 14 residues long. Germline V gives CDR1 SGHRS, CDR2 YFSETQ. The V end was cut by 7 bases, the J end by 0 bases, with 11 bases between. In DNA, the CDR3 is TGCGCCAGCGGCTCAGGGGATAGCAATCAGCCCCAGCATTTT. Translated: CASGSGDSNQPQHF.

V and J are TRBV19 and TRBJ2-5; D gene uncertain. Germline assignment: CDR1 LNHDA and CDR2 SQIVND (reference sequence). The V and J ends lost 3 bases and 3 bases respectively, with 17 bases between them. The CDR3 has 16 amino acids. CDR3 DNA sequence: TGTGCCAGTAGTATTCACGTTGAGTCCGCGGAAGAGACCCAGTACTTC. This gives the protein CASSIHVESAEETQYF.

The chain joins TRBV9 to TRBJ1-1, with unresolved D. V shed 0 bases and J shed 3 bases, with 6 bases lying between them. Germline CDR1 is SGDLS and CDR2 is YYNGEE. The CDR3 contains 13 residues. The CDR3 here is CASSVAQDTEAFF. CDR3 DNA: TGTGCCAGCAGCGTAGCGCAGGACACTGAAGCTTTCTTT.

This clone was detected once. CDR3 sequence reads: CASSLVFPSNTEAFF. The CDR3 DNA follows: TGTGCCAGCAGCTTAGTTTTTCCCAGTAACACTGAAGCTTTCTTT. The genes are TRBV11-2 and TRBJ1-1, with D unclear. The CDR3 runs to 15 residues. V lost 1 base to trimming and J lost 2 bases, with 11 bases between them. CDR1 and CDR2 (germline): SGHAT, FQNNGV.

The genes are TRBV19 and TRBJ1-4; D is undetermined. V gave up 5 bases and J gave up 5 bases, with 12 bases separating them. The CDR3 is made up of 14 amino acids. CDR1 and CDR2 (germline): LNHDA, SQIVND (reference sequence). In nucleotides, the CDR3 is TGTGCCAGTAGTGGCCGGGGAAGAAATGAAAAACTGTTTTTT. Amino acids: CASSGRGRNEKLFF.

The CDR3: CASSLMGGAYNEQFF. The CDR3 DNA follows: TGTGCCAGCAGCCTGATGGGGGGGGCCTACAATGAGCAGTTCTTC. The chain uses TRBV7-2 and TRBJ2-1; 7 bases align to TRBD2. CDR3 length: 15 residues. CDR1 and CDR2 (germline): SGHTA, FQGNSA. The J segment lost 2 bases and the V segment lost 5 bases, leaving 6 bases of the junction unmatched.